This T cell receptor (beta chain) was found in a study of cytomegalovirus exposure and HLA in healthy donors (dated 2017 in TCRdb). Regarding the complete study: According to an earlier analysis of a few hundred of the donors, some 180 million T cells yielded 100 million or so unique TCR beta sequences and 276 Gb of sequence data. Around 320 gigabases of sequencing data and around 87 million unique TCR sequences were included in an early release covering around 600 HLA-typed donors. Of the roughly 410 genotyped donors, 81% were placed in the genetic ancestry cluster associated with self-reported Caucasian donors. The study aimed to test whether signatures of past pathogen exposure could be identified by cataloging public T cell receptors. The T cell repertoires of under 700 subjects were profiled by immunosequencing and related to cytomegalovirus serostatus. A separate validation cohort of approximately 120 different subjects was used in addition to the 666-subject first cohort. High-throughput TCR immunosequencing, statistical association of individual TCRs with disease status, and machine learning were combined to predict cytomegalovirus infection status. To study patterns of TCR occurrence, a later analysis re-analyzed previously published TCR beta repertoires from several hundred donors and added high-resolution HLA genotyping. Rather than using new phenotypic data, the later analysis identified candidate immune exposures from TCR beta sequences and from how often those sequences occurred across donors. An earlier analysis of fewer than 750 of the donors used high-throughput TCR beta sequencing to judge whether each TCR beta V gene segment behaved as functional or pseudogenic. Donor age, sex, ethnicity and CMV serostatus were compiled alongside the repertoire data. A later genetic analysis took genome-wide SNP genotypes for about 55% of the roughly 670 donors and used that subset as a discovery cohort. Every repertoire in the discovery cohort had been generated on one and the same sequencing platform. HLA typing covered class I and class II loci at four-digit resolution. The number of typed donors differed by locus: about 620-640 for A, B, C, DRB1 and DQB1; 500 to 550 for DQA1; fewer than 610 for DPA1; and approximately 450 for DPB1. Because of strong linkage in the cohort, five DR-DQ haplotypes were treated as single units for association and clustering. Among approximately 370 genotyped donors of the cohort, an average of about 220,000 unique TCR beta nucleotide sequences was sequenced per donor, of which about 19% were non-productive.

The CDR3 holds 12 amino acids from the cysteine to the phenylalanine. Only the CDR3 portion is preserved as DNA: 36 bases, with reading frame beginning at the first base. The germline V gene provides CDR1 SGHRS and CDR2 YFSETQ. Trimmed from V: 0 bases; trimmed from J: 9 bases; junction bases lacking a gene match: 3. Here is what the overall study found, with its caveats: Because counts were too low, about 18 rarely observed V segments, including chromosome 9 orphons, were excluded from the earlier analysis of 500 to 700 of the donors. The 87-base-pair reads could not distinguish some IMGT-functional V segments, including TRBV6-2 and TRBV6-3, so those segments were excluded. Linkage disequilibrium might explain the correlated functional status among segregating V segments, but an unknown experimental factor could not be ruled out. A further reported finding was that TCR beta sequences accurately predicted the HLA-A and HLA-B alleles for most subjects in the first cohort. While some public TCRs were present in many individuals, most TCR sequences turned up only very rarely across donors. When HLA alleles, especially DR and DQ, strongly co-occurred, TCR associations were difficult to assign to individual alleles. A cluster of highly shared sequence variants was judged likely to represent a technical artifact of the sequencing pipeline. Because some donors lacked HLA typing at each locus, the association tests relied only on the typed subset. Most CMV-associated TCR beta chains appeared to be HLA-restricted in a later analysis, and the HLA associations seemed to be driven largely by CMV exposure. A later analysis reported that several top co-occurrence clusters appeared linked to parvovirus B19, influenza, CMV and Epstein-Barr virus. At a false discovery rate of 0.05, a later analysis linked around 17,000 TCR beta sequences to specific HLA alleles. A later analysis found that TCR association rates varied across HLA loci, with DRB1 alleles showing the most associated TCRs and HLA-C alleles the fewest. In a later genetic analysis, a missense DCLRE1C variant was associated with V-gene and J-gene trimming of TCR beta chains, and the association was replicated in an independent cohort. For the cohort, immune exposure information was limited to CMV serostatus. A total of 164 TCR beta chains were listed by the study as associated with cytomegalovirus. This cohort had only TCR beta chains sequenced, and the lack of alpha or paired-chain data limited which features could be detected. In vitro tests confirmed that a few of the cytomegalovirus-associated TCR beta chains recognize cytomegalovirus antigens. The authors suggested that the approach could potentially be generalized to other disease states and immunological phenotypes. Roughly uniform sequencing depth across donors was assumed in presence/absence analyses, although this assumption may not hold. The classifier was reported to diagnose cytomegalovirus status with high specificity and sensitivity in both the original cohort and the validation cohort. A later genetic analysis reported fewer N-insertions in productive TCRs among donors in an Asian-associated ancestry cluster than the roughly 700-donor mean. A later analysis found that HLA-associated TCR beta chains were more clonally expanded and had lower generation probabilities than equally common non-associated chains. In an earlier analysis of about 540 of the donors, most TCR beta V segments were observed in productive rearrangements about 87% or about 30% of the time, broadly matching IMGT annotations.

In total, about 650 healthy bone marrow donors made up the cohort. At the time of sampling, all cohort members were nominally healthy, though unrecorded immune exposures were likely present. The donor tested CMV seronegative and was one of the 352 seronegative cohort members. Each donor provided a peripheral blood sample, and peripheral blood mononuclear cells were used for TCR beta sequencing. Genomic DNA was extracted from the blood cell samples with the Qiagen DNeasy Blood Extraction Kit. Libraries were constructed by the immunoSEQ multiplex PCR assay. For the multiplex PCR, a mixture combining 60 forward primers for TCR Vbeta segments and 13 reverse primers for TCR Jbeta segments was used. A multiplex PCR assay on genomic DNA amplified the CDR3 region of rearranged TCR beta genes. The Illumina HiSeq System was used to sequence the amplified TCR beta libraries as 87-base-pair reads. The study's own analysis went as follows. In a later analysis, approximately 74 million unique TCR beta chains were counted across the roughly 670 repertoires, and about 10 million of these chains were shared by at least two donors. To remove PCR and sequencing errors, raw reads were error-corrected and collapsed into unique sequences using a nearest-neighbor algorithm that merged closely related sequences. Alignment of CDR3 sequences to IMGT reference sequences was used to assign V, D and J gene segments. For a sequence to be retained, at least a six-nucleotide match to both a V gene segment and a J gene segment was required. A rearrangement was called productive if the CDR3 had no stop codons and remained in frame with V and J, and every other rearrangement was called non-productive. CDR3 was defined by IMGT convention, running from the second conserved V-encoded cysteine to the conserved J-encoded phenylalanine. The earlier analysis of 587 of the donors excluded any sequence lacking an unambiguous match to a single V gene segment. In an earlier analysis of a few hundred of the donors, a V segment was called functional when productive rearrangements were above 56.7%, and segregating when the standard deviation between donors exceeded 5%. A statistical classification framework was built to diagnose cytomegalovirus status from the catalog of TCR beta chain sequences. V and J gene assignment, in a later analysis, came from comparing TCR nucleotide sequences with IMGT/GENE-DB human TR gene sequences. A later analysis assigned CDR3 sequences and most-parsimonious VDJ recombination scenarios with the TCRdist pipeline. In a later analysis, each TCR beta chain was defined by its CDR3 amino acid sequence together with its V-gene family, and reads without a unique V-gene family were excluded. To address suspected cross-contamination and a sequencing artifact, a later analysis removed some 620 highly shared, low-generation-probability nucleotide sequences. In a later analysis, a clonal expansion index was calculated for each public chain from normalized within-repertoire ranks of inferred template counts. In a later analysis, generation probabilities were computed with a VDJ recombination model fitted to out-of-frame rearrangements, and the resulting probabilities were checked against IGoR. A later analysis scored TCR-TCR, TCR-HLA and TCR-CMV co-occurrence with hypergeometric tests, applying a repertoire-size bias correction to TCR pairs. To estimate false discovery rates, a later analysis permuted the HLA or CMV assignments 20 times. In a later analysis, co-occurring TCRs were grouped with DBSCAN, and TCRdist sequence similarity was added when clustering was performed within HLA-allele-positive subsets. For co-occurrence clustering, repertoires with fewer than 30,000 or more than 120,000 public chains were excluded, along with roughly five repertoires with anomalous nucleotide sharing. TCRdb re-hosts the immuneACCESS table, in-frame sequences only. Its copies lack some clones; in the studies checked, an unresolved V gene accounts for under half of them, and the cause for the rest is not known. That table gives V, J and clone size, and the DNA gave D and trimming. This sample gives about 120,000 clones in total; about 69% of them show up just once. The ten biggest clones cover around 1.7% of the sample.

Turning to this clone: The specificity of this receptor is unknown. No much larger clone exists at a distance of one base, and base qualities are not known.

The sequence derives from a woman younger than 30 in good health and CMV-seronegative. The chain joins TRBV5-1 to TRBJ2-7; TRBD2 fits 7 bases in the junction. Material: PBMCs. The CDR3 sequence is CASSLAGEGQYF. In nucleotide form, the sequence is TGCGCCAGCAGCTTGGCCGGGGAGGGGCAGTACTTC. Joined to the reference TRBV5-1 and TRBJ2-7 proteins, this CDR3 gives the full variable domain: KAGVTQTPRYLIKTRGQQVTLSCSPISGHRSVSWYQQTPGQGLQFLFEYFSETQRNKGNFPGRFSGRQFSNSRSEMNVSTLELGDSALYLCASSLAGEGQYFGPGTRLTVT.